These 10 T cell receptor beta chains came from one sample sequenced in a study of CDR3 diversity in severe acne. Using its own MiXCR run on the PCR reads, TCRdb lists one record per CDR3 protein. Seen here are tens of thousands of distinct CDR3 sequences, under 55% observed once, and the top ten hold 11%. Sample: blood. Receptor source: a male donor with severe acne vulgaris.

The CDR3: CASSEGWAQHF. The DNA of the CDR3 is TGTGCCAGCAGTGAAGGGTGGGCCCAGCATTTT. V and J are TRBV27 and TRBJ1-5; unclear D gene. The CDR3 extends over 11 amino acids. Germline CDR1 MNHEY, CDR2 SMNVEV (reference sequence). Trimming removed 5 bases from V and 11 bases from J, with 10 bases in between.

The chain links TRBV2 to TRBJ2-7, with D uncertain. This CDR3 has 12 amino acids. Trimming removed 8 bases at V and 6 bases at J, with 14 bases between. The germline V gene encodes CDR1 SNHLY and CDR2 FYNNEI. CDR3 loop: CASAEALVEQYF. As DNA, the CDR3 is TGTGCCAGCGCCGAGGCCCTCGTCGAGCAGTACTTC.

This clonotype was picked up one time. The V gene is TRBV25-1, the J gene TRBJ1-1, with a possible D match to TRBD1 (5 bases). This CDR3 comprises 12 residues. The germline gives CDR1 MGHDK, CDR2 SYGVNS. V was trimmed by 2 bases and J by 8 bases, leaving 9 bases between them. The CDR3 DNA follows: TGTGCCAGCAGTGAACAGGGCGCGGAAGCTTTCTTT. Encoded protein: CASSEQGAEAFF.

The rearrangement links TRBV18 to TRBJ2-5; D may be TRBD2 (5 bases). The CDR3 runs 14 residues. Trimming took 3 bases from V and 0 from J, leaving 8 bases between them. Germline CDR1 KGHSH, CDR2 LQKENI. CDR3 loop: CASSPPGNQETQYF. In DNA form, the CDR3 reads TGTGCCAGCTCACCCCCCGGGAACCAAGAGACCCAGTACTTC.

This clonotype occurred many times. This sequence joins TRBV5-6 and TRBJ2-3; D unresolved. The CDR3 spans 14 residues. Germline CDR1 is SGHDT and CDR2 is YYEEEE. The V gene lost 6 bases and the J gene lost 2 bases, with 13 bases spanning the gap. Here the CDR3 DNA reads TGTGCCAGCACTCCGGCAGGCCTCACAGATACGCAGTATTTT. It codes for CASTPAGLTDTQYF.

In regard to this clonotype: A junction end diverges from the germline sequence, so it may reflect a read error. This chain joins TRBV7-9 and TRBJ2-7; D uncertain. Germline CDR1 and CDR2: SEHNR and FQNEAQ (reference sequence). There are 13 residues in the CDR3. CDR3 region: CASSQDRRTEQYF. In DNA form, the CDR3 reads TGCGCCAGCAGCCAAGATCGGCGGACCGAGCAGTACTTC.

This clonotype has ten or more counts. The missing conserved phenylalanine or tryptophan at the end of this CDR3 makes a read error likely. The V call is TRBV3-1, the J call TRBJ1-1, with no clear D. Trimming removed 5 bases at V and 0 bases at J, with 4 bases between. Germline lookup yields CDR1 LGHDT and CDR2 YNNKEL (reference sequence). The CDR3 runs 12 residues. This CDR3 is CASSFMNTEAFS. CDR3 sequence (DNA): TGTGCCAGCAGCTTCATGAACACTGAAGCTTTCTCT.

This chain links TRBV15 with TRBJ2-7; 7 nucleotides agree with TRBD1. V dropped 3 bases and J dropped 0; count of bases not matched to a gene: 5. The germline V gene encodes CDR1 LNHNV and CDR2 YYDKDF (reference sequence). The CDR3 has 15 residues. The CDR3 sequence is CATSSTGASSYEQYF. As DNA, the CDR3 is TGTGCCACCAGCAGTACAGGGGCCAGCTCCTACGAGCAGTACTTC.

The genes are TRBV13 and TRBJ2-7; TRBD2 matches at 8 bases. The CDR3 totals 17 residues. Trimming took 0 bases from V and 2 from J; bases not matched to a gene: 9. Looked up from germline, CDR1 is PRHDT and CDR2 is FYEKMQ (reference sequence). CDR3 nucleotide sequence: TGTGCCAGCAGCTTAGGTCGGGGTAGCGGGAAAACCTACGAGCAGTACTTC. It codes for CASSLGRGSGKTYEQYF.

This clonotype has ten or more counts. The rearrangement links TRBV5-1 to TRBJ1-2; 9 bases are a match to TRBD1. This CDR3 has 14 amino acids. CDR1 SGHRS and CDR2 YFSETQ come from the germline V gene. J was trimmed by 2 bases and V by 2 bases; bases with no gene match: 1. CDR3 sequence reads: CASSLTGGNYGYTF. The CDR3 DNA sequence: TGCGCCAGCAGCTTAACAGGGGGCAACTATGGCTACACCTTC.